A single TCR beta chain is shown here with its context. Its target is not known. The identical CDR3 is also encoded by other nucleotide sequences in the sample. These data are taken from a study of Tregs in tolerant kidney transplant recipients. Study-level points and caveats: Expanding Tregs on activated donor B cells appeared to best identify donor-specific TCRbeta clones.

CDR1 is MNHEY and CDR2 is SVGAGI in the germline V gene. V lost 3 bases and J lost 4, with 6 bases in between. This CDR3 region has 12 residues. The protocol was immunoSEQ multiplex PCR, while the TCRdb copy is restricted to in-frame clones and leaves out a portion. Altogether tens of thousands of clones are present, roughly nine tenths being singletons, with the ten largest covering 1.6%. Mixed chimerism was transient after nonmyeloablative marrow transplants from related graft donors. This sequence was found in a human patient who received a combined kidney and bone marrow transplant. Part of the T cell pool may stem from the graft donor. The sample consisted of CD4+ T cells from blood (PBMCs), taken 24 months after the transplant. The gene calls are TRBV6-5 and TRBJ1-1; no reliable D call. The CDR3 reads CASSYGGTEAFF. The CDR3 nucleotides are TGTGCCAGCAGTTATGGCGGCACTGAAGCTTTCTTT.